These 30 T cell receptor beta chains came from one sample sequenced in a study of a mutant IDH1 vaccine in newly diagnosed glioma (dated by TCRdb to the early 2020s). These receptors' antigens are unknown. The time point label of this sample denotes: week 35, safety follow-up. Each vaccine dose was 300 ug of a 20-mer mutant IDH1 peptide in Montanide, given subcutaneously with topical imiquimod. The library was obtained by the immunoSEQ multiplex PCR assay. TCRdb carries this immuneACCESS record with in-frame sequences only. Its versions omit some clonotypes, under half of them owing to an unresolved V gene in the studies checked, with the rest unexplained. The sample data list 50,000 to 75,000 clones, and 74% of these were observed just once. Together, the top ten hold over 3.5% of the sample. Here the sequenced sample was PBMCs, taken from a glioma patient whose treatment included an IDH1 peptide vaccine. These receptors came from a man in his forties or fifties with glioma.

The V gene is TRBV7-8, the J gene TRBJ2-5, with D possibly being TRBD2 (5 bases). The CDR3 length is 12 residues. CDR1 is SGHVS, CDR2 FQNEAQ, per germline. V shed 3 bases and J shed 9 bases, with 11 bases lying between them. CDR3 DNA sequence: TGTGCCAGCAGCTTTCCAGCCGGGGCCCAGTACTTC. Translated: CASSFPAGAQYF.

The chain couples TRBV29-1 to TRBJ1-2; tentative D call: TRBD1 (6 bases). The CDR3 covers 12 residues. CDR1 is SQVTM, CDR2 ANQGSEA, per germline. V lost 6 bases and J 8 bases, leaving 16 bases between the germline ends. CDR3 amino acids: CSVGHREEGYTF. In nucleotides, the CDR3 is TGCAGCGTGGGACACAGGGAGGAAGGCTACACCTTC.

This chain links TRBV4-2 with TRBJ2-2; the D gene is possibly TRBD2 (5 bases). The CDR3 length is 16 residues. Germline V gene data show CDR1 as LGHNA and CDR2 as YNFKEQ. V lost 1 base to trimming and J lost 1 base, with 10 bases between them. In DNA form, the CDR3 reads TGTGCCAGCAGCCAAGGTGACTACCGGAACACCGGGGAGCTGTTTTTT. Its protein product is CASSQGDYRNTGELFF.

This rearrangement joins TRBV30 to TRBJ1-5; D is perhaps TRBD1 (6 bases). Deletions cut 3 bases from V and 3 bases from J, with 9 bases between. Germline CDR1 and CDR2: GTSNPN and SVGIG (reference sequence). The CDR3 extends over 13 amino acids. CDR3 DNA: TGTGCCTGGAGACAGGGATTCAATCAGCCCCAGCATTTT. Translation: CAWRQGFNQPQHF.

The chain couples TRBV5-1 to TRBJ1-1; 9 nucleotides line up with TRBD1. V was pared by 3 bases and J by 1 base, with 4 bases of the junction left unmatched. Germline values: CDR1 SGHRS, CDR2 YFSETQ. The CDR3 has 15 amino acids. The DNA of the CDR3 is TGCGCCAGCAGCTCACAGGGGGCCCCGAACACTGAAGCTTTCTTT. Translating it yields CASSSQGAPNTEAFF.

The rearrangement links TRBV11-3 to TRBJ1-2; no definite D call. The CDR3 loop spans 13 amino acids. V was shortened by 4 bases and J by 14 bases, with 20 bases between the two germline ends. CDR1 SGHNT and CDR2 YENEEA come from the germline V gene. CDR3 DNA: TGTGCCAGCAGCTCAACCCTATATGGGGTTCGGACCTTC. Protein: CASSSTLYGVRTF.

This clone is classed as medium-sized. J is TRBJ1-1 and V is TRBV7-6, with a tentative D call TRBD1 (6 bases). V was trimmed by 5 bases and J by 3 bases, leaving 10 bases between them. The CDR3 is 13 amino acids. The germline CDR1 and CDR2 sequences are SGHVS and FNYEAQ. The CDR3 nucleotides are TGTGCCAGCAGCCCAGGGGAGGACACTGAAGCTTTCTTT. Amino acids: CASSPGEDTEAFF.

V and J are TRBV7-6 and TRBJ1-1, with 8 bases matching TRBD1. CDR3 length: 14 amino acids. The ends lost 5 bases at V and 5 bases at J; junction bases unmatched: 7. Germline lookup yields CDR1 SGHVS and CDR2 FNYEAQ. The CDR3 reads CASSGRGRGTEAFF. The CDR3 bases are TGTGCCAGCAGCGGCAGGGGGCGAGGAACTGAAGCTTTCTTT.

There are a few counts of this clone. The gene calls are TRBV4-2 and TRBJ1-6, with TRBD1 matching over 7 bases. CDR1 and CDR2 (germline): LGHNA, YNFKEQ. CDR3 length: 15 amino acids. Unmatched junction bases numbered 6, after V lost 1 base and J lost 9 bases. The CDR3 DNA reads as TGTGCCAGCAGCCAAGCTGCGACAGGGCTTTCACCCCTCCACTTT. Translation gives CASSQAATGLSPLHF.

A single count supports this clone. This chain links TRBV10-3 with TRBJ2-2; 9 nucleotides align to TRBD1. The CDR3 spans 15 residues. V dropped 6 bases and J dropped 4; count of bases not matched to a gene: 6. CDR1 is ENHRY and CDR2 is SYGVKD in the germline V gene. Written as DNA, the CDR3 is TGTGCCATCAGGCCGGGACAGGGTCGCACCGGGGAGCTGTTTTTT. Residues: CAIRPGQGRTGELFF.

The V and J genes are TRBV2 and TRBJ2-5; 8 bases are shared with TRBD2. Germline values: CDR1 SNHLY, CDR2 FYNNEI. J lost 1 base, V lost 6 bases, and 7 bases had no gene match. The CDR3 loop spans 15 amino acids. The CDR3 nucleotides read TGTGCCAGCAGGGGGTCTCTAGCGGGCCAAGAGACCCAGTACTTC. Protein product: CASRGSLAGQETQYF. Drawing the rest from reference TRBV2 and TRBJ2-5, the complete variable domain is EPEVTQTPSHQVTQMGQEVILRCVPISNHLYFYWYRQILGQKVEFLVSFYNNEISEKSEIFDDQFSVERPDGSNFTLKIRSTKLEDSAMYFCASRGSLAGQETQYFGPGTRLLVL.

The CDR3, as DNA: TGTGCCAGTAGTATCACCAGGGGCCCGAACACCGGGGAGCTGTTTTTT. Protein product: CASSITRGPNTGELFF. This chain uses TRBV19 with TRBJ2-2; TRBD1 is a possible D gene (6 bases). The CDR3 contains 16 residues. V lost 3 bases and J lost 0, with 11 bases in between. Germline values: CDR1 LNHDA, CDR2 SQIVND (reference sequence).

V and J are TRBV19 and TRBJ2-7; TRBD1 matches at 7 bases. With V trimmed by 4 bases and J by 6 bases, 6 bases remained unmatched. The CDR3 is 13 amino acids. Germline V lookup: CDR1 LNHDA, CDR2 SQIVND (reference sequence). CDR3 bases: TGTGCCAGTAGTAAGGGGGCTCCGGGCGAGCAGTACTTC. Residues: CASSKGAPGEQYF.

This clone was detected only a few times. The genes are TRBV19 and TRBJ1-5; no firm D call. Germline CDR1 is LNHDA and CDR2 is SQIVND (reference sequence). This CDR3 spans 15 amino acids. Trimming pared 3 bases from V and 5 bases from J, leaving 14 bases between. This CDR3 reads CASSIYHGVDQPQHF. In DNA form, the CDR3 reads TGTGCCAGTAGTATTTATCACGGGGTTGATCAGCCCCAGCATTTT.

The chain joins TRBV7-9 to TRBJ2-7, with a weak D call TRBD1 (5 bases). The CDR3 has 13 amino acids. Germline assignment: CDR1 SEHNR and CDR2 FQNEAQ (reference sequence). Trimming cost V 1 base and J 7 bases, with 11 bases left between them. CDR3 amino acids: CASSLGQWKEQYF. The DNA of the CDR3 is TGTGCCAGCAGCTTAGGACAGTGGAAGGAGCAGTACTTC. The variable domain in full, with the rest retrieved from reference TRBV7-9 and TRBJ2-7, is DTGVSQNPRHKITKRGQNVTFRCDPISEHNRLYWYRQTLGQGPEFLTYFQNEAQLEKSRLLSDRFSAERPKGSFSTLEIQRTEQGDSAMYLCASSLGQWKEQYFGPGTRLTVT.

The chain recombines TRBV18 with TRBJ1-4, with no clear D. Germline-derived CDR1 and CDR2 are KGHSH and LQKENI. The CDR3 is made up of 14 amino acids. Trimming took off 5 bases at V and 1 base at J, with 8 bases between the two ends. The CDR3 DNA reads TGTGCCAGCTCAGCAGGCTTAACTAATGAAAAACTGTTTTTT. Translated, it gives CASSAGLTNEKLFF.

This clone was seen a single time. This chain connects TRBV6-6 to TRBJ2-5; D possibly uses TRBD1 or TRBD2 (7 bases each). Trimming stripped 9 bases from V and 2 bases from J, with 19 bases between. Germline loops: CDR1 MNHNY, CDR2 SVGAGI (reference sequence). This CDR3 has 15 residues. The CDR3 protein is CASTERGGQQETQYF. The CDR3 DNA sequence: TGTGCCAGTACCGAGAGGGGGGGACAGCAAGAGACCCAGTACTTC.

The rearrangement uses TRBV5-1 and TRBJ2-5, with 7 bases matching TRBD1. The CDR3 loop spans 16 amino acids. J lost 1 base, V lost 0 bases, and 6 bases had no gene match. The germline gives CDR1 SGHRS, CDR2 YFSETQ. The CDR3 nucleotides are TGCGCCAGCAGCTTGGCCCCAACAGGGGCCCAAGAGACCCAGTACTTC. Residues: CASSLAPTGAQETQYF.

The CDR3, as DNA: TGTGCCAGCAGCTTAGCAGGTAGCACAGATACGCAGTATTTT. Protein product: CASSLAGSTDTQYF. The rearrangement joins TRBV5-6 to TRBJ2-3; D is unclear. V lost 2 bases and J 0 bases, leaving 7 bases between the germline ends. The CDR3 length is 14 residues. The V gene's germline CDR1 is SGHDT and CDR2 YYEEEE.

In its sample, this clone was seen a few times. This chain uses TRBV4-1 with TRBJ1-1, with D hard to call. CDR3 size: 17 residues. Per germline, CDR1 MGHRA and CDR2 YSYEKL. V dropped 4 bases and J dropped 1 base, with 19 bases sitting between them. CDR3 in DNA: TGCGCCAGCAGCCCTCCACCTGATAGTCAACCGAACACTGAAGCTTTCTTT. Encoded protein: CASSPPPDSQPNTEAFF.

The chain links TRBV19 to TRBJ1-3, with a tentative D call TRBD1 (5 bases). Germline assignment: CDR1 LNHDA and CDR2 SQIVND (reference sequence). The CDR3 spans 12 residues. Deletions cut 6 bases from V and 3 bases from J, with 6 bases between. The CDR3 DNA follows: TGTGCCAGTAGGACAGATGGAAACACCATATATTTT. Its protein is CASRTDGNTIYF.

CDR3 nucleotides: TGCGCCAGCAGCCAAGACACTTTGAACACTGAAGCTTTCTTT. This gives the protein CASSQDTLNTEAFF. The chain couples TRBV4-3 to TRBJ1-1, with no clear D. This CDR3 spans 14 amino acids. V was clipped by 0 bases and J by 0 bases, with 5 bases between them. Germline V gene lookup returns CDR1 LGHNA and CDR2 YSLEER.

The rearrangement joins TRBV7-9 to TRBJ1-2; 12 bases map to TRBD1. The CDR3 covers 17 residues. V lost 5 bases and J lost 4; bases outside the gene matches: 11. The V gene's germline CDR1 is SEHNR and CDR2 FQNEAQ (reference sequence). The CDR3 DNA follows: TGTGCCAGCAGCCCCCCCGGGACAGGGGGCGTCGGCTATGGCTACACCTTC. As protein: CASSPPGTGGVGYGYTF.

The V and J genes are TRBV7-8 and TRBJ1-3; 7 bases fit TRBD1. V trimming: 3 bases; J trimming: 0 bases; junction bases outside the gene matches: 8. Germline V gives CDR1 SGHVS, CDR2 FQNEAQ. This CDR3 contains 17 residues. CDR3 sequence: CASSFDPGGYSGNTIYF. CDR3 DNA: TGTGCCAGCAGCTTTGACCCAGGGGGTTACTCTGGAAACACCATATATTTT.

This chain uses TRBV14 with TRBJ1-2; tentatively, D is TRBD1 (5 bases). Germline CDR1 reads SGHDN; CDR2 reads FVKESK. Trimming shortened V by 3 bases and J by 2 bases, and 7 bases separated the two germline ends. The CDR3 covers 13 residues. The CDR3 DNA reads TGTGCCAGCAGCCACCGACAGAACTATGGCTACACCTTC. It codes for CASSHRQNYGYTF.

V is TRBV2 and J is TRBJ1-2, with D uncertain. Germline lookup yields CDR1 SNHLY and CDR2 FYNNEI. The CDR3 contains 14 residues. Trimming shortened V by 7 bases and J by 2 bases, and 14 bases separated the two germline ends. The CDR3 here is CASTRSGSNYGYTF. The CDR3 bases are TGTGCCAGCACCCGGTCAGGCTCCAACTATGGCTACACCTTC.

The J gene is TRBJ1-5, the V gene TRBV5-6, with a weak D call TRBD1 (5 bases). CDR3 length equals 15 residues. V was shortened by 3 bases and J by 2 bases, with 12 bases between the two germline ends. In germline, CDR1 is SGHDT, CDR2 YYEEEE. The CDR3 spells CASSWGSGRNQPQHF. CDR3 DNA sequence: TGTGCCAGCAGCTGGGGATCAGGGCGCAATCAGCCCCAGCATTTT.

The chain has TRBV7-2 and TRBJ2-2; TRBD2 matches at 8 bases. Germline values: CDR1 SGHTA, CDR2 FQGNSA. Trimming cost V 2 bases and J 6 bases; bases outside gene matches: 5. The CDR3 runs 15 residues. The CDR3: CASSLTGTRAGELFF. The CDR3 coding sequence is TGTGCCAGCAGCTTAACCGGGACTAGGGCCGGGGAGCTGTTTTTT.

This clone was seen a handful of times. This sequence joins TRBV4-1 and TRBJ2-1; D gene unclear. Trimming stripped 1 base from V and 6 bases from J, with 10 bases between. Germline V CDR1 and CDR2: MGHRA, YSYEKL. The CDR3 contains 14 residues. The CDR3 sequence: CASSQGLAFNEQFF. The DNA of the CDR3 is TGCGCCAGCAGCCAAGGCTTAGCTTTCAATGAGCAGTTCTTC.

The chain uses TRBV7-2 and TRBJ2-1; the match to TRBD2 covers 8 bases. V was pared by 3 bases and J by 8 bases, with 12 bases of the junction left unmatched. This CDR3 comprises 16 residues. The germline gives CDR1 SGHTA, CDR2 FQGNSA. CDR3 loop: CASSFGGGTRSHEQFF. Written as DNA, the CDR3 is TGTGCCAGCAGCTTCGGGGGCGGGACTAGGTCCCATGAGCAGTTCTTC.